This passage covers 27 T cell receptor beta chains from one sample sequenced in a study of patients and donors after allogeneic stem cell transplantation. MiXCR was run by TCRdb on the RT-PCR reads, yielding one entry per CDR3 protein. The top ten hold 5% to 6.5% of the sample, which has some 880,000 distinct CDR3 sequences, more than 15% seen once. The sample taken for sequencing was blood, either unsorted or a sorted T cell fraction (not recorded which). The receptors were gathered from a human donor who was either an allogeneic HSCT recipient or a stem cell or donor lymphocyte infusion donor (not recorded which). It is not recorded whose cells these are; they may come from a transplant donor.

This clonotype has more than one count but fewer than ten. This chain connects TRBV2 to TRBJ2-3, with TRBD1 as a possible D gene (6 bases). From germline, CDR1 is SNHLY and CDR2 FYNNEI. This CDR3 has 14 amino acids. With 7 bases removed from V and 5 bases from J, the gap between germline ends came to 16 bases. For the CDR3, the DNA is TGTGCCAGCACTTATTACAGGGCGGAAGATACGCAGTATTTT. It specifies CASTYYRAEDTQYF. Supplemented by reference TRBV2 and TRBJ2-3, the full variable domain reads EPEVTQTPSHQVTQMGQEVILRCVPISNHLYFYWYRQILGQKVEFLVSFYNNEISEKSEIFDDQFSVERPDGSNFTLKIRSTKLEDSAMYFCASTYYRAEDTQYFGPGTRLTVL.

This clonotype was counted between two and nine times. The CDR3: CASSLQLAPDEQFF. The CDR3, as DNA: TGTGCCAGCAGTTTGCAACTAGCACCCGATGAGCAGTTCTTC. The gene calls are TRBV28 and TRBJ2-1, with D maybe TRBD2 (6 bases). The length of the CDR3 is 14 residues. The V end lost 3 bases, the J end lost 8 bases, and 14 bases lay between the germline ends. CDR1 and CDR2 (germline): MDHEN, SYDVKM.

This clonotype has just a few counts. This sequence joins TRBV19 and TRBJ1-2, with D possibly matching TRBD1 (5 bases). CDR1 LNHDA and CDR2 SQIVND come from the germline V gene (reference sequence). V shed 7 bases and J shed 8 bases, with 14 bases lying between them. This CDR3 contains 12 residues. The CDR3 coding sequence is TGTGCCAGTATGCAGGGTACGACCGGCTACACCTTC. Translated: CASMQGTTGYTF.

Notes on this clonotype: The junction and the germline gene differ at one end; a read error may be behind it. This chain connects TRBV2 to TRBJ2-1; 10 nucleotides agree with TRBD2. This CDR3 comprises 18 residues. Germline loops: CDR1 SNHLY, CDR2 FYNNEI. In DNA form, the CDR3 reads TGTTCCAGCAGTGAAGTATTAGCCGGGACTAGCGAGTACAATGAGCAGTTCTTC. Translating gives CSSSEVLAGTSEYNEQFF.

This chain connects TRBV6-1 to TRBJ1-1; D is uncertain. The germline CDR1 and CDR2 sequences are MNHNS and SASEGT. The germline V and J ends were trimmed by 4 bases and 6 bases, with 15 bases remaining between them. There are 14 residues in the CDR3. CDR3 bases: TGTGCCAGCAGTGCCCTAGGGTGGGGTGCTGAAGCTTTCTTT. It codes for CASSALGWGAEAFF.

V and J are TRBV5-6 and TRBJ2-1; D unclear. This CDR3 has 16 amino acids. CDR1 and CDR2 (germline): SGHDT, YYEEEE. Trimming removed 1 base at V and 0 bases at J, with 11 bases between. The CDR3 bases are TGTGCCAGCAGCTTGAGGCTTTCTAGCTCCTACAATGAGCAGTTCTTC. This gives the protein CASSLRLSSSYNEQFF.

The table lists this clonotype with a few counts. The gene calls are TRBV18 and TRBJ2-5, with a tentative D call TRBD2 (6 bases). CDR3 length: 14 amino acids. V dropped 8 bases and J dropped 5 bases, with 18 bases sitting between them. From germline, CDR1 is KGHSH and CDR2 LQKENI. CDR3 in DNA: TGTGCCAGCGCGCACGGTCGAAGCGGGGAGACCCAGTACTTC. It codes for CASAHGRSGETQYF.

The chain is built from TRBV5-8 and TRBJ2-3; 8 bases map to TRBD2. Germline CDR1 is SGHTS and CDR2 is YDEGEE. Trimming took 4 bases from V and 1 from J; bases not matched to a gene: 8. The length of the CDR3 is 16 residues. The CDR3 spells CASSPRRAGGTDTQYF. In nucleotides, the CDR3 is TGTGCCAGCAGCCCCCGAAGAGCGGGGGGCACAGATACGCAGTATTTT.

The chain has TRBV20-1 and TRBJ2-7, with no clear D. The CDR3 covers 14 residues. Trimming took off 6 bases at V and 3 bases at J, with 18 bases between the two ends. Germline lookup yields CDR1 DFQATT and CDR2 SNEGSKA (reference sequence). The CDR3 loop is CSAISLDSGYEQYF. Written as DNA, the CDR3 is TGCAGTGCCATTTCTCTGGATAGTGGCTACGAGCAGTACTTC.

There are a few counts of this clonotype. This chain connects TRBV7-2 to TRBJ2-1; D is perhaps TRBD1 or TRBD2 (5 bases each). The CDR3 totals 17 residues. Germline V gives CDR1 SGHTA, CDR2 FQGNSA. V dropped 8 bases and J dropped 0 bases, with 20 bases sitting between them. In DNA, the CDR3 is TGTGCCAGCTTTTTCCGGGGACGAACTAGCTCCTACAATGAGCAGTTCTTC. Protein: CASFFRGRTSSYNEQFF.

The rearrangement uses TRBV7-3 and TRBJ1-4; 10 bases align to TRBD1. The CDR3 extends over 15 amino acids. The germline CDR1 and CDR2 sequences are SGHTA and FQGTGA. The V and J ends lost 5 bases and 6 bases, in that order; junction bases with no gene match: 6. CDR3 sequence (DNA): TGTGCCAGCAGCATCCAGGGGACAGGGGATGAAAAACTGTTTTTT. It encodes CASSIQGTGDEKLFF.

This clonotype was detected a few times. The chain couples TRBV12-3 or TRBV12-4 to TRBJ2-2; D is possibly TRBD1 or TRBD2 (5 bases each). The V end was cut by 7 bases, the J end by 5 bases, with 17 bases between. The CDR3 is 15 amino acids. CDR3 sequence reads: CASTLGDLRTGELFF. The CDR3 coding sequence is TGTGCCAGCACCCTAGGGGACCTCCGTACCGGGGAGCTGTTTTTT.

The V and J genes are TRBV6-1 and TRBJ2-7; D is perhaps TRBD2 (6 bases). CDR1 and CDR2 (germline): MNHNS, SASEGT. The CDR3 totals 14 residues. Trimming took off 6 bases at V and 2 bases at J, with 14 bases between the two ends. The CDR3 here is CASRTGTGAYEQYF. The CDR3 nucleotides read TGTGCCAGCAGGACCGGGACGGGAGCCTACGAGCAGTACTTC.

This clonotype showed up just a few times. V gene TRBV27 combines with J gene TRBJ2-1; TRBD1 matches 12 bases. CDR3 size: 19 residues. V lost 1 base and J lost 4; bases outside the gene matches: 11. CDR1 and CDR2 from the germline V gene are MNHEY and SMNVEV (reference sequence). The CDR3 is CASSLWDRGRGWAYNEQFF. In nucleotides, the CDR3 is TGTGCCAGCAGTTTATGGGACAGGGGGCGCGGTTGGGCTTACAATGAGCAGTTCTTC.

This clonotype occurred a few times. The CDR3 region is CASSLAPDYEQYF. For the CDR3, the DNA is TGCGCCAGCAGCTTGGCCCCAGACTACGAGCAGTACTTC. The chain is built from TRBV5-1 and TRBJ2-7, with unresolved D. Germline V gene data show CDR1 as SGHRS and CDR2 as YFSETQ. This CDR3 is 13 amino acids long. V shed 0 bases and J shed 3 bases, with 7 bases lying between them. The whole variable domain, filled in from reference TRBV5-1 and TRBJ2-7, reads KAGVTQTPRYLIKTRGQQVTLSCSPISGHRSVSWYQQTPGQGLQFLFEYFSETQRNKGNFPGRFSGRQFSNSRSEMNVSTLELGDSALYLCASSLAPDYEQYFGPGTRLTVT.

The V gene is TRBV7-9, the J gene TRBJ2-3, with D maybe TRBD2 (7 bases). The V and J ends lost 4 bases and 6 bases respectively, with 20 bases between them. Germline values: CDR1 SEHNR, CDR2 FQNEAQ (reference sequence). The CDR3 runs to 16 residues. This CDR3 reads CASSSLVGGAWDTQYF. Written as DNA, the CDR3 is TGTGCCAGCAGCTCCCTCGTAGGGGGGGCGTGGGATACGCAGTATTTT.

This clonotype was counted between two and nine times. This chain uses TRBV5-1 with TRBJ1-6; no clear D. In germline, CDR1 is SGHRS, CDR2 YFSETQ. The CDR3 runs to 13 residues. The germline V and J ends were trimmed by 1 base and 5 bases, with 4 bases remaining between them. The CDR3 sequence is CASSLYDNSPLHF. CDR3 bases: TGCGCCAGCAGCTTGTATGATAATTCACCCCTCCACTTT.

This clonotype has more than one count but fewer than ten. This chain uses TRBV29-1 with TRBJ2-5; possible D gene TRBD2, 5 bases. The germline V gene has CDR1 SQVTM and CDR2 ANQGSEA. The ends were cut back, 4 bases at V and 3 bases at J, with 18 bases in the middle. The CDR3 sequence is 15 residues long. CDR3 loop: CSVGKRAGSKETQYF. In DNA form, the CDR3 reads TGCAGCGTTGGGAAGAGGGCAGGAAGCAAAGAGACCCAGTACTTC.

V gene TRBV24-1 combines with J gene TRBJ2-6; 7 bases line up with TRBD2. Trimming removed 9 bases from V and 2 bases from J; junction bases left unmatched: 0. The CDR3 runs to 13 residues. The germline V gene has CDR1 KGHDR and CDR2 SFDVKD. The CDR3 sequence is CATGRAGANVLTF. CDR3 DNA sequence: TGTGCCACCGGGAGGGCTGGGGCCAACGTCCTGACTTTC.

This clonotype was recorded a few times. The chain carries TRBV5-4 and TRBJ1-1; possible D gene TRBD1, 6 bases. This CDR3 comprises 19 residues. Trimming shortened V by 0 bases and J by 0 bases, and 21 bases separated the two germline ends. Germline CDR1 and CDR2: SGHNT and YYREEE (reference sequence). The CDR3 protein is CASSLGLGRGPSLNTEAFF. The CDR3 region has the DNA TGTGCCAGCAGCTTGGGTTTGGGCAGGGGCCCTTCCCTGAACACTGAAGCTTTCTTT.

The chain joins TRBV5-4 to TRBJ2-5; 7 bases align to TRBD1. The V and J ends lost 3 bases and 6 bases, in that order; junction bases with no gene match: 14. The CDR3 consists of 16 residues. The germline V gene has CDR1 SGHNT and CDR2 YYREEE (reference sequence). The CDR3 protein is CASSWGNRGLRQTQYF. The CDR3 DNA reads as TGTGCCAGCAGCTGGGGGAACAGGGGTCTACGGCAGACCCAGTACTTC.

V gene TRBV6-2 or TRBV6-3 combines with J gene TRBJ1-5, with D tentatively TRBD1 (5 bases). V was trimmed by 10 bases and J by 6 bases, leaving 16 bases between them. The CDR3 length is 13 residues. Germline CDR1 reads MNHEY; CDR2 reads SVGEGT. The CDR3 coding sequence is TGTGCCACCTCCTCGGGGGGGATTCAGCCCCAGCATTTT. Its protein is CATSSGGIQPQHF.

The genes are TRBV12-3 or TRBV12-4 and TRBJ2-2; unclear D gene. V was shortened by 7 bases and J by 2 bases, with 11 bases between the two germline ends. This CDR3 comprises 14 residues. The CDR3 here is CASKETGNTGELFF. Written as DNA, the CDR3 is TGTGCCAGCAAGGAAACCGGCAACACCGGGGAGCTGTTTTTT.

This clonotype was seen many times. This chain connects TRBV12-3 or TRBV12-4 to TRBJ1-2; TRBD1 is a possible D gene (6 bases). CDR3 length equals 14 residues. Between the trimmed V and J ends, which lost 6 bases and 4 bases, there was a span of 15 bases. DNA of the CDR3: TGTGCCAGCAGCCCCCTGGGGGGCACCTATGGCTACACCTTC. Translation gives CASSPLGGTYGYTF.

This clonotype occurred a few times. V and J are TRBV5-1 and TRBJ1-6; no clear D. The CDR3 has 14 amino acids. V was clipped by 3 bases and J by 5 bases, with 9 bases between them. The germline gives CDR1 SGHRS, CDR2 YFSETQ. The CDR3 nucleotides are TGCGCCAGCAGCTCCCGGGAGGATAATTCACCCCTCCACTTT. This gives the protein CASSSREDNSPLHF.

This clonotype was counted many times. The V and J genes are TRBV12-3 or TRBV12-4 and TRBJ1-1, with a possible D match to TRBD1 (6 bases). The CDR3 totals 13 residues. The V end was cut by 3 bases, the J end by 6 bases, with 11 bases between. This CDR3 is CASSLHAGAEAFF. Written as DNA, the CDR3 is TGTGCCAGCAGTTTGCATGCAGGGGCTGAAGCTTTCTTT.

The chain carries TRBV7-9 and TRBJ2-7; the D is unclear. Germline V lookup: CDR1 SEHNR, CDR2 FQNEAQ (reference sequence). The CDR3 runs to 11 residues. The V end was cut by 5 bases, the J end by 7 bases, with 9 bases between. In nucleotides, the CDR3 is TGTGCCAGCAGCGGGCCCGAAGAGCAGTACTTC. Its translation is CASSGPEEQYF.